This TCR beta chain derives from a study of cytomegalovirus exposure and HLA in healthy donors (dated by TCRdb to about 2017). For context, the study as a whole: An earlier analysis of some 600 of the donors reported approximately 280 Gb of sequence data and some 110 million unique TCR beta sequences obtained from roughly 180 million T cells. An early release covering roughly 640 HLA-typed donors comprised about 300 gigabases of sequencing data and approximately 80 million unique TCR sequences. The genetic ancestry cluster associated with self-reported Caucasian donors included 81% of the roughly 400 genotyped donors. The study aimed to test whether cataloging public T cell receptors could reveal signatures of past pathogen exposure. Using immunosequencing, the study profiled T cell repertoires from around 670 subjects and related those repertoires to cytomegalovirus serostatus. Besides the first cohort of roughly 640 subjects, a separate validation cohort made up of over a hundred different subjects was used. The study combined high-throughput TCR immunosequencing, statistical association of individual TCRs with disease status, and machine learning to predict cytomegalovirus infection status. A later analysis re-analyzed previously published TCR beta repertoires from 666 donors and added high-resolution HLA genotyping to study TCR occurrence patterns. In the later analysis, no new phenotypic data were used to find candidate immune exposures; instead, reliance was placed on TCR beta sequences and their occurrence across donors. An earlier analysis of 587 of the donors applied high-throughput TCR beta sequencing to assess whether each TCR beta V gene segment acted as functional or pseudogenic. Donor age, sex, ethnicity and CMV serostatus were compiled together with the repertoire data. A later genetic analysis took genome-wide SNP genotypes for about three fifths of the roughly 670 donors and used that subset as a discovery cohort. All discovery cohort repertoires had been generated using a single sequencing platform. Class I and class II HLA loci were covered by the typing at four-digit resolution. The number of donors typed differed by locus, with roughly 620-630 for A, B, C, DRB1 and DQB1, around 500 for DQA1, under 610 for DPA1, and 400 to 490 for DPB1. About five DR-DQ haplotypes were handled as single units for association and clustering because linkage in the cohort was strong. Among roughly 370 genotyped donors of the cohort, an average of 235,054 unique TCR beta nucleotide sequences were sequenced per donor, 15% to 20% of them non-productive. What the study reported, not specific to this receptor: Roughly 15 rarely observed V segments, including chromosome 9 orphons, were excluded from the earlier analysis of several hundred of the donors because counts were too low. Because HLA typing was unavailable for some donors at each locus, only the typed subset was used in association tests. The authors suggested that the approach could potentially be extended to other disease states and immunological phenotypes. The cohort was sequenced for TCR beta chains only, and without alpha or paired-chain data the features that could be detected were limited. A later analysis found that most CMV-associated TCR beta chains appeared HLA-restricted, with HLA associations seemingly driven largely by CMV exposure. The classifier was reported to diagnose cytomegalovirus status with high specificity and sensitivity in both the original and validation cohorts. A further reported finding was that TCR beta sequences accurately predicted the HLA-A and HLA-B alleles for most subjects in the first cohort. According to a later analysis, parvovirus B19, influenza, CMV and Epstein-Barr virus appeared linked to several top co-occurrence clusters. In vitro tests confirmed that a few of the cytomegalovirus-associated TCR beta chains recognize cytomegalovirus antigens. In a later analysis, HLA-associated TCR beta chains showed more clonal expansion and lower generation probabilities than non-associated chains that were equally common. Across donors, most TCR sequences were observed very rarely, whereas some public TCRs were present in many individuals. In an earlier analysis of some 500 of the donors, most TCR beta V segments appeared in productive rearrangements about 87% or about 30% of the time, broadly matching IMGT annotations. A total of 164 TCR beta chains were listed by the study as associated with cytomegalovirus. In a later analysis, the rate of TCR association differed among HLA loci, with DRB1 alleles having the most associated TCRs and HLA-C alleles having the fewest. Compared with the roughly 670-donor mean, donors in an Asian-associated ancestry cluster had fewer N-insertions in productive TCRs, according to a later genetic analysis. Correlated functional status among segregating V segments might be attributable to linkage disequilibrium, but an unknown experimental factor could not be ruled out. Some IMGT-functional V segments, including TRBV6-2 and TRBV6-3, could not be told apart with the 87-base-pair reads, so those segments were excluded. An association between a missense DCLRE1C variant and V-gene and J-gene trimming of TCR beta chains was found in a later genetic analysis and replicated in an independent cohort. CMV serostatus was the only immune exposure information available for the cohort. Specific HLA alleles were associated with 15,000 to 20,000 TCR beta sequences at a false discovery rate of 0.05 in a later analysis. Assigning TCR associations to individual alleles was difficult when HLA alleles, especially DR and DQ, strongly co-occurred. Roughly uniform sequencing depth across donors was assumed in presence/absence analyses, although this assumption may not hold. The sequencing pipeline was judged likely to have produced a cluster of highly shared sequence variants as a technical artifact.

In total, approximately 610 healthy bone marrow donors made up the cohort. Cohort members were all nominally healthy when sampled, although unrecorded immune exposures were likely present. The donor tested CMV seropositive, placing the donor among the 289 seropositive members of the cohort. Each donor provided a peripheral blood sample, and peripheral blood mononuclear cells were used for TCR beta sequencing. Genomic DNA was extracted from the blood cell samples with the Qiagen DNeasy Blood Extraction Kit. The CDR1 and CDR2 encoded by the germline V gene are SQVTM and ANQGSEA. The junction shows trimming of 3 bases on V and 0 bases on J, plus 11 bases between the germline ends. Measured from the cysteine to the phenylalanine, the CDR3 is 14 residues long. Only the CDR3 portion is preserved as DNA: 42 bases, with reading frame beginning at the first base. Library preparation was by the immunoSEQ multiplex PCR assay. For the multiplex PCR, a mixture combining 60 forward primers for TCR Vbeta segments and 13 reverse primers for TCR Jbeta segments was used. A multiplex PCR assay on genomic DNA amplified the CDR3 region of rearranged TCR beta genes. The Illumina HiSeq System was used to sequence the amplified TCR beta libraries as 87-base-pair reads. For the original study's pipeline: In a later analysis, tens of millions of unique TCR beta chains were counted across the 500 to 700 repertoires, and roughly 10 million of these chains were shared by at least two donors. Raw reads were error-corrected and collapsed into unique sequences by a nearest-neighbor algorithm in which closely related sequences were merged to remove PCR and sequencing errors. Alignment of CDR3 sequences to IMGT reference sequences was used to assign V, D and J gene segments. For a sequence to be retained, at least a six-nucleotide match to both a V gene segment and a J gene segment was required. A rearrangement was called productive if the CDR3 had no stop codons and remained in frame with V and J, and every other rearrangement was called non-productive. Following IMGT convention, CDR3 was defined as the stretch from the second conserved V-encoded cysteine to the conserved J-encoded phenylalanine. In an earlier analysis of around 570 of the donors, sequences lacking an unambiguous match to a single V gene segment were excluded. In an earlier analysis of approximately 550 of the donors, V segments were called functional above 56.7% productive rearrangements and were called segregating when the between-donor standard deviation exceeded 5%. A statistical classification framework was built for diagnosing cytomegalovirus status from the catalog of TCR beta chain sequences. In a later analysis, V and J genes were assigned by comparing TCR nucleotide sequences against IMGT/GENE-DB human TR gene sequences. A later analysis assigned CDR3 sequences and most-parsimonious VDJ recombination scenarios with the TCRdist pipeline. A later analysis defined each TCR beta chain by its CDR3 amino acid sequence plus V-gene family, and excluded reads lacking a unique V-gene family. In a later analysis, nearly 600 highly shared, low-generation-probability nucleotide sequences were removed to address suspected cross-contamination and a sequencing artifact. In a later analysis, a clonal expansion index was calculated for each public chain from normalized within-repertoire ranks of inferred template counts. A later analysis computed generation probabilities with a VDJ recombination model fitted to out-of-frame rearrangements, and checked the results against IGoR. Hypergeometric tests were used in a later analysis to score TCR-TCR, TCR-HLA and TCR-CMV co-occurrence, with a repertoire-size bias correction applied to the TCR pairs. A later analysis estimated false discovery rates by permuting HLA or CMV assignments 20 times. In a later analysis, co-occurring TCRs were grouped with DBSCAN, and TCRdist sequence similarity was added when clustering was performed within HLA-allele-positive subsets. Co-occurrence clustering excluded repertoires with fewer than 30,000 or more than 120,000 public chains, plus five with anomalous nucleotide sharing. As stored in TCRdb, this immuneACCESS dataset retains in-frame rearrangements with V and J assigned. A fraction of the clones does not appear; measured against another copy, unresolved V genes explain less than half of the discrepancy, and the remainder lacks a known reason. Clonal size and the V and J genes are those of that table, whereas D and trimming came from the DNA. For this sample there are some 150,000 clones; 60% to 80% appear just once. Over 10% of the sample is held by the ten biggest clonotypes.

Worth noting for this clone: The target of this receptor is not known. No quality values exist for individual bases; no much larger clone is one base distant.

The chain couples TRBV29-1 to TRBJ1-2; the D gene cannot be named for sure. This receptor was identified in a man younger than 40 in good health and CMV-seropositive. The source material was PBMCs. The base sequence is TGCAGCGTTGACCCCGGGGATGCTAACTATGGCTACACCTTC. Its coded protein is CSVDPGDANYGYTF.